One and the same sample provided the 23 T cell receptor beta chains below, sequenced in a study of tumor-infiltrating lymphocytes in primary liver carcinoma. From unsorted bulk tissue weighing roughly 17-32 mg, DNA and RNA were co-extracted. Using a constant-region primer together with ProtoScript II reverse transcriptase, TCR beta cDNA was made from roughly 540 ng of total RNA. Slightly modified ARM-PCR served as the procedure for the TCR beta libraries. These libraries came from three rounds of nested multiplex PCR. The two initial PCR rounds, roughly 10 cycles each, used TRBV1-TRBV30 forward and C-beta reverse primers. MiXCR, run by TCRdb on the multiplex PCR reads, gives a single entry per CDR3 protein. The data contain approximately 73,000 distinct CDR3 sequences, about 64% of them seen just once; the ten biggest clones take up about 13%. The sequenced sample consisted of liver tumor tissue from sampling region 4. Subset defined: tumor region T4, right-lateral pole. The source is a woman aged 60-75 years with primary liver carcinoma and hepatitis B virus infection.

A remark on this clonotype: Compared with germline, one end of the junction differs, possibly owing to a read error. The rearrangement links TRBV12-3 or TRBV12-4 to TRBJ2-7, with D maybe TRBD2 (6 bases). The CDR3 spans 14 residues. The CDR3 sequence: CASSPGLIGYEQYF. The CDR3 DNA follows: TGTGCTAGCAGTCCCGGACTAATAGGATACGAGCAGTACTTC.

This clonotype has only one observation. A junction end diverges from the germline sequence, so it may reflect a read error. The J gene is TRBJ2-5, the V gene TRBV5-5, with unresolved D. This CDR3 spans 12 amino acids. Germline CDR1 is SGHKS and CDR2 is YYEKEE (reference sequence). CDR3 sequence: CASGYIQETQYF. The CDR3 DNA is TGTGCCAGCGGCTACATCCAAGAGACCCAATACTTC.

Remarks on this clonotype: Sequence at one end of the junction differs from germline and may be a read error. This chain uses TRBV11-2 with TRBJ2-1; 9 bases map to TRBD2. CDR1 and CDR2 (germline): SGHAT, FQNNGV. The CDR3 runs to 14 residues. The CDR3 loop is CASSSIAGALERSF. The CDR3 DNA reads as TGTGCCAGCAGCTCCATAGCGGGGGCGCTTGAGCGGTCCTTC. The entire variable domain, with the rest obtained from reference TRBV11-2 and TRBJ2-1, is as follows: EAGVAQSPRYKIIEKRQSVAFWCNPISGHATLYWYQQILGQGPKLLIQFQNNGVVDDSQLPKDRFSAERLKGVDSTLKIQPAKLEDSAVYLCASSSIAGALERSFGPGTRLTVL.

As for this clonotype: The junction does not match germline at one end; this may be a read error. The rearrangement links TRBV11-2 to TRBJ2-1, with D perhaps matching TRBD2 (6 bases). The CDR3 runs 15 residues. Per germline, CDR1 SGHAT and CDR2 FQNNGV. This CDR3 reads CASSLECSGDSEQFF. The DNA for the CDR3 is TGTGCCAGCAGCTTAGAGTGTAGCGGAGACAGTGAGCAATTCTTC.

In the case of this clonotype: This is likely a read error, given that the CDR3 carries no conserved phenylalanine or tryptophan at its end. This chain links TRBV5-1 with TRBJ2-1, with 8 bases fitting TRBD2. This CDR3 is built from 16 residues. Germline assignment: CDR1 SGHRS and CDR2 YFSETQ. CDR3 residues: CASSLGLGGFYNEQFL. The DNA for the CDR3 is TGCGCGAGCAGCTTGGGACTAGGGGGGTTCTACAATGAGCAGTTCTTA.

The table lists this clonotype with a count of one. At one end the junction does not follow the germline gene, possibly because of a read error. This rearrangement joins TRBV9 to TRBJ2-7; either TRBD1 or TRBD2 may supply D (5 bases each). This CDR3 has 14 residues. Per germline, CDR1 SGDLS and CDR2 YYNGEE. CDR3 residues: CASNASRGGDPLYF. The CDR3 DNA reads TGTGCAAGCAACGCGAGCCGGGGTGGGGACCCCCTGTACTTC.

Remarks on this clonotype: One junction end disagrees with the germline gene, perhaps due to a read error. The chain uses TRBV6-6 and TRBJ2-5; 10 bases are shared with TRBD1. Germline CDR1 and CDR2: MNHNY and SVGAGI (reference sequence). The CDR3 has 15 residues. CDR3 DNA sequence: TGTGCTAGCAGTAACTCGCGGACAGGGGGAGAGACCCAGTACTTC. Protein product: CASSNSRTGGETQYF.

A note on this clonotype: A read error is possible here, since a much larger clone lies one base away. The chain recombines TRBV7-9 with TRBJ1-2; 8 bases agree with TRBD1. From germline, CDR1 is SEHNR and CDR2 FQNEAQ (reference sequence). With 7 bases clipped from V and 7 bases from J, the junction kept 8 bases outside the gene matches. The CDR3 loop spans 13 amino acids. CDR3 DNA: TGTGCCAGCAACCAGACAGGGGAGGGTGGCTACACCTTC. This gives the protein CASNQTGEGGYTF.

Comments on this clonotype: At one end the junction does not follow the germline gene, possibly because of a read error. The rearrangement links TRBV6-5 to TRBJ2-3; no definite D call. The CDR3 contains 18 residues. Germline assignment: CDR1 MNHEY and CDR2 SVGAGI. The DNA for the CDR3 is TGTGCCAACAGTTACTCCTATCCCGATACTACTACCACAGATACGCAGTATTTT. It encodes CANSYSYPDTTTTDTQYF.

This clonotype was counted at least ten times. The chain has TRBV28 and TRBJ2-3; 10 nucleotides match TRBD2. Germline V gene lookup returns CDR1 MDHEN and CDR2 SYDVKM. Trimming cost V 2 bases and J 11 bases; bases outside gene matches: 7. This CDR3 has 14 amino acids. Here the CDR3 DNA reads TGTGCCAGCAGTTTAAGCGGGCTAGCGGGAGTGCAGTATTTT. The encoded protein is CASSLSGLAGVQYF.

This clonotype was detected a few times. This may be a read error, as it is one base from a much larger clone. The V gene is TRBV25-1, the J gene TRBJ1-2; D gene unclear. This CDR3 contains 15 residues. Germline V CDR1 and CDR2: MGHDK, SYGVNS. CDR3: CASSAATAQNYDYTF. CDR3 coding DNA: TGTGCCAGCAGTGCCGCGACGGCTCAAAACTATGACTACACCTTC.

This chain connects TRBV10-2 to TRBJ2-1, with D perhaps assigned TRBD1 or TRBD2 (5 bases each). The CDR3 is 14 amino acids. V gave up 11 bases and J gave up 9 bases, with 23 bases separating them. Looked up from germline, CDR1 is WSHSY and CDR2 is SAAADI. The CDR3 is CAGLFSRGRGEQFF. In DNA, the CDR3 is TGCGCCGGCCTATTTTCGAGGGGAAGGGGTGAGCAGTTCTTC.

For this clonotype: Given a much more abundant clone one base away, this may be a read error. The V call is TRBV7-9, the J call TRBJ2-3; 9 bases are shared with TRBD2. This CDR3 contains 14 residues. In germline, CDR1 is SEHNR, CDR2 FQNEAQ (reference sequence). The CDR3 DNA sequence: TGTGCCAGCAGCTGGGGACTAGCTGGAGATACGCGGTATTTT. It encodes CASSWGLAGDTRYF.

There are many counts of this clonotype. The chain recombines TRBV29-1 with TRBJ1-1, with 8 nucleotides matching TRBD1. V trimming: 6 bases; J trimming: 1 base; junction bases outside the gene matches: 7. This CDR3 is 14 amino acids long. Germline V gene data show CDR1 as SQVTM and CDR2 as ANQGSEA. CDR3 bases: TGCAGCGTGGCCCAGGGGGCCCGGAACACTGAAGCTTTCTTT. It is translated as CSVAQGARNTEAFF.

As to this clonotype: A read error may produce the germline difference seen at one junction end. The chain is built from TRBV28 and TRBJ2-5; D might be TRBD2 (8 bases). Looked up from germline, CDR1 is MDHEN and CDR2 is SYDVKM. This CDR3 is 15 amino acids long. Here the CDR3 reads CTSRPTDREREIQYF. The CDR3 coding sequence is TGTACCAGCAGGCCGACCGACAGGGAGCGGGAGATCCAGTACTTC.

Judged by abundance, this clonotype is medium-sized. The gene calls are TRBV11-2 and TRBJ1-1; D unresolved. Germline CDR1 is SGHAT and CDR2 is FQNNGV. Between the trimmed V and J ends, which lost 0 bases and 8 bases, there was a span of 10 bases. The CDR3 has 13 amino acids. In nucleotides, the CDR3 is TGTGCCAGCAGCTTAGAGAGGTCTTCCGAAGCTTTCTTT. Amino acids: CASSLERSSEAFF.

This clonotype was seen ten or more times. The chain combines TRBV7-9 with TRBJ2-5, with TRBD1 matching over 9 bases. The CDR3 contains 14 residues. Germline values: CDR1 SEHNR, CDR2 FQNEAQ (reference sequence). The V and J ends lost 5 bases and 2 bases, in that order; junction bases with no gene match: 3. This chain's CDR3 is CASSLGQGQETQYF. The CDR3 nucleotides read TGTGCCAGCAGCCTAGGACAGGGGCAAGAGACCCAGTACTTC.

As concerns this clonotype: This could be a read error, since a much larger clone is one nucleotide away. This chain links TRBV6-4 with TRBJ1-2; TRBD1 matches at 12 bases. Germline values: CDR1 MRHNA, CDR2 SNTAGT. The CDR3 contains 14 residues. The chain's CDR3 is CASSDGTGGEGYAF. The CDR3 nucleotides read TGTGCCAGCAGTGACGGGACAGGGGGCGAAGGCTACGCCTTC.

Worth noting for this clonotype: At one end the junction does not follow the germline gene, possibly because of a read error. In DNA form, the CDR3 reads TGCTGCGTTGGTATACAGGGGGTCACCGGGAAGCTGTTTTTC. Translated: CCVGIQGVTGKLFF. This chain links TRBV29-1 with TRBJ2-2; TRBD1 aligns across 8 bases. Germline V gene lookup returns CDR1 SQVTM and CDR2 ANQGSEA. The CDR3 loop spans 14 amino acids.

Comments on this clonotype: A read error may account for a junction end that differs from germline. The chain is built from TRBV12-3 or TRBV12-4 and TRBJ1-1; TRBD1 matches at 9 bases. This CDR3 spans 13 amino acids. The CDR3 protein is CASSPTGGTDAFF. CDR3 bases: TGTGCCAGCAGCCCTACAGGGGGCACTGATGCTTTCTTT.

As regards this clonotype: This could be a read error, since a much larger clone is one nucleotide away. This chain joins TRBV5-4 and TRBJ2-7; the D gene is possibly TRBD2 (5 bases). Germline CDR1 is SGHNT and CDR2 is YYREEE (reference sequence). This CDR3 has 14 residues. DNA for the CDR3: TGTGCCAGCAGCCGGGGTCGGGGATGGTACGAGCAGCACTTC. Amino acid sequence: CASSRGRGWYEQHF.

Remarks on this clonotype: The conserved final phenylalanine or tryptophan is absent from the CDR3, which likely points to a read error. The DNA is omitted, as the CDR3 cannot be located on it reliably, and the CDR3 follows TCRdb's listing. This chain links TRBV11-3 with TRBJ2-1. CDR1 SGHNT and CDR2 YENEEA come from the germline V gene. The CDR3 spans 17 amino acids, including both terminal residues. CDR3 loop: CASSLDFGLGVYNELFL.

On this clonotype itself: One end of the junction does not line up with germline, which may come from a read error. V usage is TRBV10-2 and J usage is TRBJ2-7; TRBD2 is a possible D gene (6 bases). The CDR3 has 15 amino acids. CDR1 WSHSY and CDR2 SAAADI come from the germline V gene. The CDR3 here is CASSELGGMIYEHYF. Here the CDR3 DNA reads TGCGCCAGCAGTGAGCTGGGCGGGATGATCTACGAGCACTACTTC.